A selection of T cell receptor beta chains follows, all from one sample in a study of T cells in localized non-small cell lung cancer. The data were produced by immunoSEQ multiplex PCR, yet TCRdb's version contains in-frame clones alone and is incomplete. The data contain about 11,000 clones, approximately 80% of them singletons. The source material was peripheral blood mononuclear cells, sampled before any cancer treatment. The receptors here all came from a female donor of 60 years or more with stage II lung adenocarcinoma. The CDR3 runs from the conserved cysteine through the conserved F or W. Each record gives: D gene, J gene, clone size, V gene, CDR3 DNA, CDR3 protein. A D gene is named only where the DNA matches it firmly. Some rows have no size entry. The others give once, few or many, or a class for an expanded clone.

D gene: NA; J gene: TRBJ2-5; clone size: NA; V gene: TRBV4-2; CDR3 DNA: TGTGCCAGCAGCCAAGCCACGAGGGAAGCAGGGATAAAGACCCAGTACTTC; CDR3 protein: CASSQATREAGIKTQYF
D gene: NA; J gene: TRBJ1-5; clone size: NA; V gene: TRBV7-2; CDR3 DNA: TGTGCCAGCAGCTTGGAACCTCCTCGGCCCCAGCATTTT; CDR3 protein: CASSLEPPRPQHF
D gene: NA; J gene: TRBJ1-1; clone size: NA; V gene: TRBV11-1; CDR3 DNA: TGTGCCAGCAGCTTAGGCCCTTCTCTTGTTCCGGAAGCTTTCTTT; CDR3 protein: CASSLGPSLVPEAFF
D gene: NA; J gene: TRBJ1-1; clone size: NA; V gene: TRBV7-6; CDR3 DNA: TGTGCCAGCAGCTTAGGCAGGGGTGACACTGAAGCTTTCTTT; CDR3 protein: CASSLGRGDTEAFF
D gene: NA; J gene: TRBJ2-3; clone size: few; V gene: TRBV7-3; CDR3 DNA: TGTGCCAGCAGCTCACACACAGGGAGCACAGATACGCAGTATTTT; CDR3 protein: CASSSHTGSTDTQYF
D gene: TRBD2; J gene: TRBJ2-3; clone size: NA; V gene: TRBV19; CDR3 DNA: TGTGCCAGTAGCCTCACTAGCGGGAGTTCAGATACGCAGTATTTT; CDR3 protein: CASSLTSGSSDTQYF
D gene: NA; J gene: TRBJ2-7; clone size: NA; V gene: TRBV7-6; CDR3 DNA: TGTGCCAGCAGCTTAGGAGGGGGGGGGTACGAGCAGTACTTC; CDR3 protein: CASSLGGGGYEQYF
D gene: TRBD1; J gene: TRBJ1-2; clone size: NA; V gene: TRBV29-1; CDR3 DNA: TGCAGCGTTGGGGACAGGGAAGCGGAAGGCTACACCTTC; CDR3 protein: CSVGDREAEGYTF
D gene: NA; J gene: TRBJ1-6; clone size: NA; V gene: TRBV5-1; CDR3 DNA: TGCGCCAGCAGCTTCGACAGGTATAATTCACCCCTCCACTTT; CDR3 protein: CASSFDRYNSPLHF
D gene: TRBD1; J gene: TRBJ1-1; clone size: NA; V gene: TRBV7-9; CDR3 DNA: TGTGCCAGCAGCTTGGAACAGGGGGGCACTGAAGCTTTCTTT; CDR3 protein: CASSLEQGGTEAFF
D gene: TRBD1; J gene: TRBJ1-5; clone size: few; V gene: TRBV10-3; CDR3 DNA: TGTGCCACCGACGAACTACAGGGGATGGAGCCCCAGCATTTT; CDR3 protein: CATDELQGMEPQHF
D gene: NA; J gene: TRBJ2-3; clone size: few; V gene: TRBV5-1; CDR3 DNA: TGCGCCAGCAGCCTGAGGGGGGCTAGCACAGATACGCAGTATTTT; CDR3 protein: CASSLRGASTDTQYF
D gene: NA; J gene: TRBJ2-7; clone size: NA; V gene: TRBV19; CDR3 DNA: TGTGCCAGTAGTTGGTCAGGGGAAAGCTCCTACGAGCAGTACTTC; CDR3 protein: CASSWSGESSYEQYF
D gene: NA; J gene: TRBJ2-2; clone size: NA; V gene: TRBV18; CDR3 DNA: TGTGCCAGCTCACCACCGGCCAGGAATTCGGCCGGGGAGCTGTTTTTT; CDR3 protein: CASSPPARNSAGELFF
D gene: NA; J gene: TRBJ2-1; clone size: NA; V gene: TRBV4-1; CDR3 DNA: TGCGCCAGCAGCCAGGAAGCTAGCGTAGCCTACAATGAGCAGTTCTTC; CDR3 protein: CASSQEASVAYNEQFF
D gene: NA; J gene: TRBJ2-1; clone size: NA; V gene: TRBV6-5; CDR3 DNA: TGTGCCAGCAGTTCACGGGATGAGCAGTTCTTC; CDR3 protein: CASSSRDEQFF
D gene: NA; J gene: TRBJ1-2; clone size: NA; V gene: TRBV5-1; CDR3 DNA: TGCGCCAGCAGCTTGCACGCAGGTCGGGGCTACACCTTC; CDR3 protein: CASSLHAGRGYTF
D gene: TRBD2; J gene: TRBJ2-7; clone size: NA; V gene: TRBV5-6; CDR3 DNA: TGTGCCAGCAGCTACTTTAGCGGGAGTGTGTACGAGCAGTACTTC; CDR3 protein: CASSYFSGSVYEQYF
D gene: NA; J gene: TRBJ1-6; clone size: NA; V gene: TRBV28; CDR3 DNA: TGTGCCAGCAGCGCTGCTTGGGAGAATTCACCCCTCCACTTT; CDR3 protein: CASSAAWENSPLHF
D gene: NA; J gene: TRBJ1-6; clone size: NA; V gene: TRBV15; CDR3 DNA: TGTGCCACCAGCAGCTCACAGGGAGTCTGGTCACCCCTCCACTTT; CDR3 protein: CATSSSQGVWSPLHF
D gene: NA; J gene: TRBJ2-7; clone size: once; V gene: TRBV4-1; CDR3 DNA: TGCGCCAGCAGCCAAGAGTTTACGGACCCACCCTACGAGCAGTACTTC; CDR3 protein: CASSQEFTDPPYEQYF
D gene: NA; J gene: TRBJ1-5; clone size: NA; V gene: TRBV19; CDR3 DNA: TGTGCCAGTAGCTCCGCGGGTCGGGGCAATCAGCCCCAGCATTTT; CDR3 protein: CASSSAGRGNQPQHF
D gene: NA; J gene: TRBJ2-3; clone size: NA; V gene: TRBV5-6; CDR3 DNA: TGTGCCAGCAGCTTGGGTATCGGTAGCACAGATACGCAGTATTTT; CDR3 protein: CASSLGIGSTDTQYF
D gene: TRBD1; J gene: TRBJ1-4; clone size: NA; V gene: TRBV5-8; CDR3 DNA: TGTGCCAGCAGCTTCAATCCGACAGGGTTTTCTGAAAAACTGTTTTTT; CDR3 protein: CASSFNPTGFSEKLFF
D gene: NA; J gene: TRBJ1-5; clone size: medium-sized; V gene: TRBV10-3; CDR3 DNA: TGTGCCATCACCACCCCGGGTCAGCCCCAGCATTTT; CDR3 protein: CAITTPGQPQHF
D gene: NA; J gene: TRBJ2-7; clone size: NA; V gene: TRBV13; CDR3 DNA: TGTGCCAGCAGCTTAACCCGGACGGGATACGAGCAGTACTTC; CDR3 protein: CASSLTRTGYEQYF
D gene: NA; J gene: TRBJ1-2; clone size: few; V gene: TRBV19; CDR3 DNA: TGTGCCAGCGCTATCGACTATGGCTACACCTTC; CDR3 protein: CASAIDYGYTF
D gene: NA; J gene: TRBJ1-6; clone size: NA; V gene: TRBV14; CDR3 DNA: TGTGCCAGCAGCCTGCAGGGTAGGACCTATAATTCACCCCTCCACTTT; CDR3 protein: CASSLQGRTYNSPLHF
D gene: TRBD1; J gene: TRBJ1-1; clone size: NA; V gene: TRBV5-1; CDR3 DNA: TGCGCCAGCAGCTTAAGCAACAGGGGGAACACTGAAGCTTTCTTT; CDR3 protein: CASSLSNRGNTEAFF
D gene: NA; J gene: TRBJ2-3; clone size: few; V gene: TRBV9; CDR3 DNA: TGTGCCAGCAGCGGCGGACCGGGGATTACGCAGTATTTT; CDR3 protein: CASSGGPGITQYF
D gene: NA; J gene: TRBJ2-7; clone size: NA; V gene: TRBV4-3; CDR3 DNA: TGCGCCAGCAGCCAAGATCTTCGGGATCAACCCTACGAGCAGTACTTC; CDR3 protein: CASSQDLRDQPYEQYF
D gene: NA; J gene: TRBJ1-1; clone size: medium-sized; V gene: TRBV7-3; CDR3 DNA: TGTGCCAGCAGCCGAAGTGGCAGAATGAACACTGAAGCTTTCTTT; CDR3 protein: CASSRSGRMNTEAFF